A selection of T cell receptor beta chains follows, all from one sample in a study of cytomegalovirus exposure and HLA in healthy donors. Method: immunoSEQ multiplex PCR; TCRdb's copy keeps in-frame clones and lacks some. The data contain 90,000 to 110,000 clones, approximately 70% of them singletons. Specimen: PBMCs. The receptors here all came from a man aged 30-40 years in good health and CMV-seronegative. Both conserved end residues are part of each CDR3. The D gene is left open where the match is weak. Clone size appears in some rows only: once, few, many, or a class for an expanded clone.

TRBJ1-2	TRBV5-4	NA	TRBD1	TGTGCCAGCGGGACAGGGACGCATTTCCTGGGTGGCTACACCTTC	CASGTGTHFLGGYTF
TRBJ1-5	TRBV30	NA	NA	TGTGCCTGGAGTTTGGCCAAATATCAGCCCCAGCATTTT	CAWSLAKYQPQHF
TRBJ2-1	TRBV11-2	few	TRBD2	TGTGCCAGCAGCTTCTGGACTAGCGGATTCTACAATGAGCAGTTCTTC	CASSFWTSGFYNEQFF
TRBJ2-7	TRBV6-5	NA	NA	TGTGCCAGCAGTTCTCGGGCGGGGAACGAGCAGTACTTC	CASSSRAGNEQYF
TRBJ2-5	TRBV6-6	few	TRBD2	TGTGCCAGCAGTTCTAGCGGTGAGACCCAGTACTTC	CASSSSGETQYF
TRBJ2-1	TRBV11-3	once	TRBD2	TGTGCCAGCAGCGCCCCCCGGGGAGCGGGGACCCCCAGCTCCTACAATGAGCAGTTCTTC	CASSAPRGAGTPSSYNEQFF
TRBJ2-3	TRBV19	NA	NA	TGTGCCAGTAATAGCAGAGCAGATACGCAGTATTTT	CASNSRADTQYF
TRBJ2-3	TRBV7-9	NA	TRBD2	TGTGCCAGCAGCTTAGATAGTCCTAGCGGGAGTTCGGATACGCAGTATTTT	CASSLDSPSGSSDTQYF
TRBJ1-1	TRBV7-3	NA	TRBD1	TGTGCCAGCACCCTAACCCGGACAGGGGGCACTGAAGCTTTCTTT	CASTLTRTGGTEAFF
TRBJ2-7	TRBV5-5	few	TRBD2	TGTGCCAGCAGCCTCGGGGGAGCGGGAGCTGGTGTGTACGAGCAGTACTTC	CASSLGGAGAGVYEQYF
TRBJ1-2	TRBV28	few	TRBD1	TGTGCCAGCGGCGGACAGGGGGCGTCGGTATACGGCTACACCTTC	CASGGQGASVYGYTF
TRBJ1-6	TRBV10-3	few	TRBD1	TGTGCCATGAAAGGGGGACAGATAAATTCACCCCTCCACTTT	CAMKGGQINSPLHF